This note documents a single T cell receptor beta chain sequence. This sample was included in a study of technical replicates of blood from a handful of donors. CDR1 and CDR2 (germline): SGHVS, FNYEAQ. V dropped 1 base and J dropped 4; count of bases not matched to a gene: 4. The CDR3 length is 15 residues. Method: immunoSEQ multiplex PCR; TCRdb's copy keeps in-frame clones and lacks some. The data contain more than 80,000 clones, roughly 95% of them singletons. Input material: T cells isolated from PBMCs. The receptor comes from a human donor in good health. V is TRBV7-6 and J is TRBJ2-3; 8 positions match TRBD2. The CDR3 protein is CASSLGLAGADTQYF. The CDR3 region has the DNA TGTGCCAGCAGCTTAGGGCTAGCGGGTGCAGATACGCAGTATTTT.